The 17 T cell receptor beta chains listed next were all sequenced from one sample in a study of T-cell memory formation after mild COVID-19. TCRdb re-called the 5' RACE reads through MiXCR, storing one row per CDR3 protein. The table has around 250,000 distinct CDR3 sequences, 9.4% seen once. The sample comprised PBMCs or a T cell subset sorted from them (not recorded which). These receptors came from a young man who had mild COVID-19 (a few samples of this study predate the infection). Cell type and time point are not known.

In its sample, this clonotype was seen a few times. The chain employs TRBV7-2 and TRBJ2-3; 8 positions match TRBD2. The CDR3 extends over 15 amino acids. J was trimmed by 2 bases and V by 3 bases; bases with no gene match: 4. Germline assignment: CDR1 SGHTA and CDR2 FQGNSA. CDR3: CASSFGLAFTDTQYF. In DNA form, the CDR3 reads TGTGCCAGCAGCTTTGGACTAGCATTCACAGATACGCAGTATTTT.

This clonotype came up a few times. This chain uses TRBV19 with TRBJ1-5; 7 bases are shared with TRBD1. CDR1 is LNHDA, CDR2 SQIVND, per germline (reference sequence). The CDR3 is made up of 11 amino acids. CDR3 region: CVTGTRQPQHF. The CDR3 coding sequence is TGTGTGACAGGGACCCGTCAGCCCCAGCATTTT.

In this sample, this clonotype turned up many times. The chain uses TRBV15 and TRBJ2-1; 10 bases match TRBD1. Losses at the gene ends were 1 base for V and 6 bases for J; bases not matched to a gene: 3. Germline V lookup: CDR1 LNHNV, CDR2 YYDKDF (reference sequence). The CDR3 spans 15 residues. The CDR3 region is CATSRGDRGGNEQFF. The DNA for the CDR3 is TGTGCCACCAGCAGAGGGGACAGGGGAGGCAATGAGCAGTTCTTC.

This chain joins TRBV12-3 or TRBV12-4 and TRBJ1-5, with TRBD1 identical over 8 bases. The CDR3 is made up of 14 amino acids. Trimming removed 5 bases from V and 9 bases from J; junction bases left unmatched: 9. This CDR3 is CASSQQGEWRPQHF. The CDR3 DNA reads TGTGCCAGCAGTCAACAGGGGGAATGGAGGCCCCAGCATTTT.

This clonotype was picked up many times. The chain is built from TRBV7-8 and TRBJ1-1; 8 bases map to TRBD1. After removal of 4 bases from V and 10 bases from J, the junction contained 5 bases not matched to a gene. In germline, CDR1 is SGHVS, CDR2 FQNEAQ. The CDR3 is made up of 12 amino acids. The CDR3 DNA reads TGTGCCAGCAGCTCGGTGACAGGGGTAGCTTTCTTT. This translates into CASSSVTGVAFF.

This chain connects TRBV9 to TRBJ1-2; D is ambiguous. The CDR3 contains 11 residues. Trimming pared 2 bases from V and 7 bases from J, leaving 6 bases between. Germline V lookup: CDR1 SGDLS, CDR2 YYNGEE. CDR3 loop: CASSVGCGYTF. CDR3 nucleotides: TGTGCCAGCAGCGTCGGCTGTGGCTACACCTTC.

This clonotype appeared a few times. V and J are TRBV9 and TRBJ2-5; TRBD1 aligns across 7 bases. CDR1 is SGDLS, CDR2 YYNGEE, per germline. V was pared by 3 bases and J by 5 bases, with 13 bases of the junction left unmatched. This CDR3 spans 16 amino acids. The CDR3 nucleotides are TGTGCCAGCAGCGCCTTTGGTCAAGGGGGCCGGGAGACCCAGTACTTC. This sequence encodes CASSAFGQGGRETQYF.

Ten or more counts support this clonotype. The chain is built from TRBV6-1 and TRBJ2-7; D is tentatively TRBD1 or TRBD2 (7 bases each). The CDR3 totals 15 residues. The ends were cut back, 4 bases at V and 6 bases at J, with 19 bases in the middle. Germline assignment: CDR1 MNHNS and CDR2 SASEGT. CDR3 amino acids: CASSAWDSGGGEQYV. CDR3 DNA: TGTGCCAGCAGTGCCTGGGACAGTGGGGGGGGCGAGCAGTACGTC.

This clonotype was picked up a small number of times. V gene TRBV6-1 combines with J gene TRBJ1-1; D is ambiguous. Germline V gene sequence: CDR1 MNHNS, CDR2 SASEGT. Between the trimmed V and J ends, which lost 2 bases and 1 base, there was a span of 5 bases. The CDR3 is 13 residues long. This CDR3 is CASSEPGNTEAFF. In nucleotides, the CDR3 is TGTGCCAGCAGTGAACCAGGGAACACTGAAGCTTTCTTT.

This clonotype was seen a handful of times. The rearrangement uses TRBV6-5 and TRBJ2-2, with no clear D. V dropped 10 bases and J dropped 7 bases, with 16 bases sitting between them. The CDR3 has 13 residues. Germline CDR1 reads MNHEY; CDR2 reads SVGAGI. The CDR3 coding sequence is TGTGCCACCACACGGCCGGCAGACGGGGAGCTGTTTTTT. Translating it yields CATTRPADGELFF.

There are many counts of this clonotype. The gene calls are TRBV9 and TRBJ1-1; no clear D. This CDR3 is 13 amino acids long. Germline CDR1 SGDLS, CDR2 YYNGEE. Trimming left V 0 bases short and J 5 bases short, with 8 bases between. The CDR3 coding sequence is TGTGCCAGCAGCGTAGATTTTAGGACTGAAGCTTTCTTT. Protein sequence: CASSVDFRTEAFF. Based on the CDR3 plus reference TRBV9 and TRBJ1-1, the full variable domain is DSGVTQTPKHLITATGQRVTLRCSPRSGDLSVYWYQQSLDQGLQFLIQYYNGEERAKGNILERFSAQQFPDLHSELNLSSLELGDSALYFCASSVDFRTEAFFGQGTRLTVV.

The V gene is TRBV2, the J gene TRBJ2-3; D possibly corresponds to TRBD1 (6 bases). The CDR3 runs to 15 residues. Between the trimmed V and J ends, which lost 3 bases and 4 bases, there was a span of 14 bases. The germline V gene has CDR1 SNHLY and CDR2 FYNNEI. CDR3 loop: CASSDWTATSDTQYF. The CDR3 DNA reads as TGTGCCAGCAGTGACTGGACAGCCACTTCAGATACGCAGTATTTT.

In this sample, this clonotype turned up a few times. This rearrangement joins TRBV6-2 or TRBV6-3 to TRBJ1-1; D unclear. From germline, CDR1 is MNHEY and CDR2 SVGEGT. Trimming took 4 bases from V and 1 from J, leaving 7 bases between them. CDR3 length: 13 residues. The CDR3 loop reads CASSWQTNTEAFF. In DNA form, the CDR3 reads TGTGCCAGCAGTTGGCAGACGAACACTGAAGCTTTCTTT.

This clonotype was counted a few times. The chain joins TRBV3-1 to TRBJ1-6, with D unresolved. The V and J ends lost 0 bases and 9 bases respectively, with 12 bases between them. The germline V gene encodes CDR1 LGHDT and CDR2 YNNKEL (reference sequence). This CDR3 region has 15 residues. The DNA for the CDR3 is TGTGCCAGCAGCCAAGATGCGGGGAATAGTTCACCCCTCCACTTT. Protein: CASSQDAGNSSPLHF.

The CDR3 DNA reads as TGCGCCAGCAGCTTGGTGGGGATCGACATTCAGTACTTC. Translating it yields CASSLVGIDIQYF. V usage is TRBV5-1 and J usage is TRBJ2-4; no definite D call. V dropped 0 bases and J dropped 8 bases, with 9 bases sitting between them. The CDR3 covers 13 residues. Per germline, CDR1 SGHRS and CDR2 YFSETQ.

V gene TRBV20-1 combines with J gene TRBJ2-5; tentatively, D is TRBD2 (5 bases). Germline CDR1 is DFQATT and CDR2 is SNEGSKA (reference sequence). V lost 0 bases to trimming and J lost 1 base, with 6 bases between them. This CDR3 spans 13 amino acids. Here the CDR3 reads CSARDLAQETQYF. CDR3 DNA sequence: TGCAGTGCTAGAGATCTAGCCCAAGAGACCCAGTACTTC.

This clonotype came up a few times. The J gene is TRBJ2-1, the V gene TRBV20-1; D is perhaps TRBD2 (6 bases). Trimming shortened V by 3 bases and J by 6 bases, and 18 bases separated the two germline ends. Germline lookup yields CDR1 DFQATT and CDR2 SNEGSKA (reference sequence). This CDR3 contains 15 residues. The CDR3 nucleotides read TGCAGTGCTAGTTGGGGGTCCAAGGAGGGCAATGAGCAGTTCTTC. Its translation: CSASWGSKEGNEQFF.